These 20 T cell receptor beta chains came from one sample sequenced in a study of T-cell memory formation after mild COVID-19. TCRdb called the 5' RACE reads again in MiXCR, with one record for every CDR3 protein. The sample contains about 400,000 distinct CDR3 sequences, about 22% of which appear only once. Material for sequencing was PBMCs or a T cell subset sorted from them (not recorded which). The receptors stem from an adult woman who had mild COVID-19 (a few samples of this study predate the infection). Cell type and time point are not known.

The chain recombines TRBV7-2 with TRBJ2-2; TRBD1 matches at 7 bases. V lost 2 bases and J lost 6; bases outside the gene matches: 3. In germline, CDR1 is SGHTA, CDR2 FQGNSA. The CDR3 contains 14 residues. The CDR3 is CASSLNRGPGELFF. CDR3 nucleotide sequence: TGTGCCAGCAGCTTAAATAGGGGGCCCGGGGAGCTGTTTTTT.

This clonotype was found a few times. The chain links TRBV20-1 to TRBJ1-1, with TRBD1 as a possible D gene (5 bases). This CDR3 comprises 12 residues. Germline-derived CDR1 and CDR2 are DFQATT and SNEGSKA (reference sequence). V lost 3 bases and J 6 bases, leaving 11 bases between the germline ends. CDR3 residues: CSASPDRAEAFF. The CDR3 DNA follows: TGCAGTGCTAGCCCAGACAGAGCTGAAGCTTTCTTT.

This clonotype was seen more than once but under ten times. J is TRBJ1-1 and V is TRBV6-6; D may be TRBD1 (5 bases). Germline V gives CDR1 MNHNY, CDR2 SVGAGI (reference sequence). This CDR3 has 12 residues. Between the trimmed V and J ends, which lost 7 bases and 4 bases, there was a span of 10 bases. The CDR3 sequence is CASTFGGTEAFF. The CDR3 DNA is TGTGCCAGCACCTTCGGGGGCACTGAAGCTTTCTTT.

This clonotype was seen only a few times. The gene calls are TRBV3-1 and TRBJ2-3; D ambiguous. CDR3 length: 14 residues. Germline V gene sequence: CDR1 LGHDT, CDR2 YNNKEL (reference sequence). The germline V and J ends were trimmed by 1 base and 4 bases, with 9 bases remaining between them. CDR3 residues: CASSQGTLSDTQYF. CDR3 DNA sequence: TGTGCCAGCAGCCAAGGAACCTTGTCAGATACGCAGTATTTT.

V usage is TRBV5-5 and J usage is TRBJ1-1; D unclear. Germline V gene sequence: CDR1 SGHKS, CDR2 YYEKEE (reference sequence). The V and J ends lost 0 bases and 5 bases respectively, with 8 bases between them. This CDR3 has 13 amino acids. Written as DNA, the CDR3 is TGTGCCAGCAGCTTGGCTACAATTACTGAAGCTTTCTTT. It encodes CASSLATITEAFF.

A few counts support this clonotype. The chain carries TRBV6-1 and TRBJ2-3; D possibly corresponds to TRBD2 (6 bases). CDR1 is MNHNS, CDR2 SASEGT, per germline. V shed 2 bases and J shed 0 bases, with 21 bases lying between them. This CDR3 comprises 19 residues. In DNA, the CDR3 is TGTGCCAGCAGTGAACAGGGAGGTCTTAGCGACTGGAGCACAGATACGCAGTATTTT. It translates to CASSEQGGLSDWSTDTQYF.

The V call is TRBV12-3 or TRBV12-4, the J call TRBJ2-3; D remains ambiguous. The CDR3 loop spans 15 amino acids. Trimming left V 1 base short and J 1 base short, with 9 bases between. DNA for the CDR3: TGTGCCAGCAGTTTAGGTCCCCTACGCACAGATACGCAGTATTTT. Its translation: CASSLGPLRTDTQYF.

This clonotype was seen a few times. This CDR3 is CASSPSQGGTNTEAFF. The CDR3, as DNA: TGTGCCAGCAGCCCTAGCCAGGGTGGAACAAACACTGAAGCTTTCTTT. The rearrangement uses TRBV9 and TRBJ1-1; TRBD1 is a possible D gene (5 bases). CDR1 and CDR2 from the germline V gene are SGDLS and YYNGEE. The CDR3 is 16 amino acids. The V end was cut by 4 bases, the J end by 2 bases, with 18 bases between.

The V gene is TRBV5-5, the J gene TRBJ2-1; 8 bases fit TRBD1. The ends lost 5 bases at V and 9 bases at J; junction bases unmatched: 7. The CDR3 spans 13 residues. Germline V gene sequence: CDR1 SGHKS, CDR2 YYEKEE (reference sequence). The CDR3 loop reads CASSYQGAPEQFF. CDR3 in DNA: TGTGCCAGCAGTTATCAGGGGGCGCCTGAGCAGTTCTTC.

The CDR3 loop is CASSGLWTSGEQFF. The CDR3 DNA reads TGTGCCAGCAGCGGATTATGGACTAGCGGGGAGCAGTTCTTC. The rearrangement links TRBV2 to TRBJ2-1; the match to TRBD2 covers 11 bases. The CDR3 covers 14 residues. Germline V gene lookup returns CDR1 SNHLY and CDR2 FYNNEI. Losses at the gene ends were 6 bases for V and 10 bases for J; bases not matched to a gene: 8.

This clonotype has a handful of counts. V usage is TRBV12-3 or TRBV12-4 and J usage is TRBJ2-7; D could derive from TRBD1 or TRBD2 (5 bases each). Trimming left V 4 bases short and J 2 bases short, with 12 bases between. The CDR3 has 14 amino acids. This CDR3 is CASSYGAGAYEQYF. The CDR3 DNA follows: TGTGCCAGCAGTTATGGGGCGGGTGCCTACGAGCAGTACTTC.

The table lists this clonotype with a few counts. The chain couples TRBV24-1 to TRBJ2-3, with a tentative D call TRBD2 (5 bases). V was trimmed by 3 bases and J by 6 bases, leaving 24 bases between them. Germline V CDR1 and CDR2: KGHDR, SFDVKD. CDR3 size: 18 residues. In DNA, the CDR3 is TGTGCCACCAGTGATGGGAAGGAGCAGATCGCGAAGCGGGATACGCAGTATTTT. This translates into CATSDGKEQIAKRDTQYF.

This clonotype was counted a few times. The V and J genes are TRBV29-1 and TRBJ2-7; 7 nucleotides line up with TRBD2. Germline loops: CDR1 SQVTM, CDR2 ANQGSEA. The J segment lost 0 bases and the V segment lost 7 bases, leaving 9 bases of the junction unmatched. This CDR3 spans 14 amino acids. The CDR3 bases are TGCAGCGCCCGGGGAGGGGCAGACTCCTACGAGCAGTACTTC. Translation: CSARGGADSYEQYF.

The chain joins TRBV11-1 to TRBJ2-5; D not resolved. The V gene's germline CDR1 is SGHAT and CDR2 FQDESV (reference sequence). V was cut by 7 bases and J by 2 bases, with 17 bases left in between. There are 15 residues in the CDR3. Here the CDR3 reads CASKSLFDIQETQYF. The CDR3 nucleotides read TGTGCCAGCAAGTCTTTATTCGACATTCAAGAGACCCAGTACTTC.

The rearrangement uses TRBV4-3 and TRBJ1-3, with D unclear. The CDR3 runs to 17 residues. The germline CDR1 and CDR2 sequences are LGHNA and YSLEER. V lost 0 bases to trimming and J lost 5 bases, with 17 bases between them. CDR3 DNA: TGCGCCAGCAGCCAAGAAGGGCTTGGGGTACAGCGAAACACCATATATTTT. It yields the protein CASSQEGLGVQRNTIYF.

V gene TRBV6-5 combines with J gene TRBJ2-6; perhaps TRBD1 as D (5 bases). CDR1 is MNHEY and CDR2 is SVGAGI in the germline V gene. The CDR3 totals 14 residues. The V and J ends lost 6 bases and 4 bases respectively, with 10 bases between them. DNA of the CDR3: TGTGCCAGCAGGCAGGGTCTCGGGGCCAACGTCCTGACTTTC. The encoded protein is CASRQGLGANVLTF.

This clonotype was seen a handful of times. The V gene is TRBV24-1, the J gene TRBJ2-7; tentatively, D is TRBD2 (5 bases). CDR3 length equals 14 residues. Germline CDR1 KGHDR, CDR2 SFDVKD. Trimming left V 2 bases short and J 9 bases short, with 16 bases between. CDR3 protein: CATSDSSGVFGQYF. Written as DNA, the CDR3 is TGTGCCACCAGTGATTCATCCGGGGTGTTCGGGCAGTACTTC.

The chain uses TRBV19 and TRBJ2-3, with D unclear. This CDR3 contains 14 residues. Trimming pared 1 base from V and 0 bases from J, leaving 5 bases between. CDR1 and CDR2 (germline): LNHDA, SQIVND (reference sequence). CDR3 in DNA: TGTGCCAGTAGTATAGCGAGCAGCACAGATACGCAGTATTTT. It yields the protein CASSIASSTDTQYF.

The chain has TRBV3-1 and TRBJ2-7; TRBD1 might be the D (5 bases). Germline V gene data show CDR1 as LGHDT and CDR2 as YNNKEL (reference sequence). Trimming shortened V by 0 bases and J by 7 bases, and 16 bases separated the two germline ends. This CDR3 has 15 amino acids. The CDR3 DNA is TGTGCCAGCAGCCAAGATTTGACAGACGGCTTGGAGCAGTACTTC. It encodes CASSQDLTDGLEQYF.

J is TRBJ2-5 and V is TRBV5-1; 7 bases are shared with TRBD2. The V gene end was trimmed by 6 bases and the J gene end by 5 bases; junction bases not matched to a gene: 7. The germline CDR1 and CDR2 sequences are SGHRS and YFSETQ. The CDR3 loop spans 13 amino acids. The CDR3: CASKLGGKETQYF. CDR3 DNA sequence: TGCGCCAGCAAACTGGGGGGGAAGGAGACCCAGTACTTC.